Listed below are T cell receptor beta chains from one sample, sequenced in a study of identical twins. TCRdb called the 5' RACE reads again in MiXCR, with one record for every CDR3 protein. The sample has some 590,000 distinct CDR3 sequences, over 8.5% seen once. In addition, the sample was reused for a study of yellow fever vaccine responses in identical twins.

Sequenced: PBMCs. The receptors come from a woman aged 18 to 35 in good health. Both conserved end residues are trimmed from each CDR3. Fields, in order: J gene, V gene, CDR3 protein.

TRBJ1-2	TRBV6-1	ASSTRSQSYGYT
TRBJ1-5	TRBV20-1	SAGGGSGNQPQH
TRBJ2-1	TRBV13	ASSSTSGDNEQF
TRBJ2-7	TRBV7-8	ASSPWETSGRYEQY
TRBJ2-7	TRBV27	ASNPLAGEYEQY
TRBJ2-3	TRBV4-2	ASSQDLGGGTDTQY
TRBJ1-3	TRBV13	ASTLVVQGGGNTIY
TRBJ1-1	TRBV7-9	ASSSEGTGRTEAF
TRBJ2-1	TRBV10-2	ATFGGLAGLTMSYNEQF
TRBJ2-2	TRBV20-1	SARDPRAGGNTGELF
TRBJ2-5	TRBV9	ASSGGRAGGETQY
TRBJ2-5	TRBV18	ASSLGPGTTQETQY
TRBJ1-6	TRBV7-2	ASSRVGDGSPLH
TRBJ2-4	TRBV6-1	ASRHNRDRRYKNIQY
TRBJ2-7	TRBV14	ASSQDLSPGYSYEQY
TRBJ2-1	TRBV15	ATSRVFSSGGANEQF
TRBJ2-2	TRBV5-1	ASSLDDKNTGELF
TRBJ2-1	TRBV24-1	ATSDTPGQGFYNEQF
TRBJ2-7	TRBV2	ASRQGGTYEQY
TRBJ2-7	TRBV12-3/TRBV12-4	ASSLAGGNSYEQY
TRBJ2-7	TRBV7-9	ASSLGDRVNDEQY
TRBJ2-2	TRBV5-1	ASSLATGTNTGELF
TRBJ2-7	TRBV7-2	ASSPRRLYEQY
TRBJ2-7	TRBV4-3	ASSPFRGTPYEQY
TRBJ2-1	TRBV6-5	ASSSRGTYNEQF
TRBJ2-7	TRBV5-5	ASSLSWGISYEQY
TRBJ2-5	TRBV14	ASSQELGETQY
TRBJ2-2	TRBV5-1	ASSTGDRGGDTGELF
TRBJ2-7	TRBV10-3	AISETPYEQY
TRBJ2-7	TRBV7-2	ASSPAGRMFYEQY
TRBJ2-1	TRBV19	ASSIMGLGGVDEQF
TRBJ2-3	TRBV20-1	SASLAGAYTQY
TRBJ1-4	TRBV19	ASSIRQGLEEKLF
TRBJ2-7	TRBV5-1	ASSLQRDYEQY
TRBJ2-3	TRBV5-1	ASSPASAGLIEDTQY
TRBJ2-1	TRBV24-1	ATSALGQEYNEQF
TRBJ2-3	TRBV13	ASSFRTSGYEGPDTQY
TRBJ2-2	TRBV28	ASSSGQGAYTGELF
TRBJ2-1	TRBV18	ASSPEGTSSNEQF
TRBJ2-3	TRBV12-3/TRBV12-4	ASSPTAGADTDTQY
TRBJ2-1	TRBV5-1	ASSPGGLGNEQF
TRBJ2-3	TRBV14	ASSQDLISTDTQY
TRBJ2-1	TRBV7-8	ASSTRTSGSLNEQF
TRBJ2-2	TRBV2	ASSRPVGGVFTGELF
TRBJ2-1	TRBV12-3/TRBV12-4	ASRFETGPGEQF
TRBJ2-1	TRBV19	ASSPPPGGLPYEQF